These 24 T cell receptor beta chains share one sample of origin, sequenced in a study of T cells in Graves' hyperthyroidism and ophthalmopathy. Researchers took RNA transcripts and amplified the TCR beta CDR3 regions from them. When the TCR CDR3 underwent first-round RT-PCR, the HTBI primer set was used. TCRdb redid the calling of the multiplex PCR reads with MiXCR, one entry per CDR3 protein. The sample yields fewer than 350,000 distinct CDR3 sequences, around 19% seen once. The sequenced material came from blood. These receptors were collected from a man aged 50-59 years with Graves' ophthalmopathy.

The V gene is TRBV7-9, the J gene TRBJ2-1, with TRBD2 identical over 7 bases. This CDR3 has 13 residues. The V segment lost 0 bases and the J segment 10 bases; nucleotides outside the gene matches: 3. Germline assignment: CDR1 SEHNR and CDR2 FQNEAQ (reference sequence). CDR3 nucleotides: TGTGCCAGCAGCTTAGCAGGGACTACCGAGCAGTTCTTC. It codes for CASSLAGTTEQFF.

This clonotype has just a few counts. The chain employs TRBV5-6 and TRBJ2-1; 9 bases align to TRBD2. Losses at the gene ends were 4 bases for V and 1 base for J; bases not matched to a gene: 6. The germline V gene encodes CDR1 SGHDT and CDR2 YYEEEE. The CDR3 spans 16 residues. The CDR3, as DNA: TGTGCCAGCAGCCTGCGGGAGGGCGCTTCCTACAATGAGCAGTTCTTC. Its translation is CASSLREGASYNEQFF.

The chain recombines TRBV7-3 with TRBJ2-7, with D perhaps matching TRBD1 or TRBD2 (5 bases each). The CDR3 extends over 15 amino acids. Looked up from germline, CDR1 is SGHTA and CDR2 is FQGTGA. V gave up 5 bases and J gave up 6 bases, with 20 bases separating them. This CDR3 is CASSPLGLGTGEQYF. CDR3 in DNA: TGTGCCAGCAGCCCCCTCGGCTTGGGGACGGGCGAGCAGTACTTC.

Regarding this clonotype: An end of the junction differs from the germline gene, which may be a read error. J is TRBJ2-1 and V is TRBV2, with 12 nucleotides matching TRBD2. Germline CDR1 and CDR2: SNHLY and FYNNEI. The CDR3 has 18 residues. CDR3 nucleotide sequence: TGTGCCAGCTACGGGCTAGCGGGAGGGCGGAGCTCCTACAATGAGCAGCTCTTC. It codes for CASYGLAGGRSSYNEQLF.

For this clonotype: Just one base apart from a much larger clone, this may be a read error. The gene calls are TRBV5-1 and TRBJ2-2; 7 nucleotides agree with TRBD1. The CDR3 has 16 residues. CDR1 SGHRS and CDR2 YFSETQ come from the germline V gene. CDR3 protein: CASRPTGTVGTGELCF. The CDR3 DNA reads as TGCGCCAGCAGGCCGACAGGGACGGTAGGCACCGGGGAGCTGTGTTTT.

This clonotype was detected a few times. The rearrangement uses TRBV6-1 and TRBJ1-5; D remains unclear. The CDR3 consists of 13 residues. CDR1 MNHNS and CDR2 SASEGT come from the germline V gene. V was pared by 6 bases and J by 0 bases, with 6 bases between. This chain's CDR3 is CASSEHSNQPQHF. In nucleotides, the CDR3 is TGTGCCAGCAGCGAACATAGCAATCAGCCCCAGCATTTT.

This clonotype has at least ten counts. J is TRBJ2-7 and V is TRBV7-9; the D gene is possibly TRBD2 (5 bases). CDR3 size: 13 residues. V lost 4 bases to trimming and J lost 2 bases, with 9 bases between them. CDR1 is SEHNR and CDR2 is FQNEAQ in the germline V gene (reference sequence). The CDR3: CASSSEGPYEQYF. The CDR3, as DNA: TGTGCCAGCAGCTCCGAGGGCCCCTACGAGCAGTACTTC.

The V call is TRBV7-9, the J call TRBJ1-2; D unclear. The V gene lost 1 base and the J gene lost 2 bases, with 8 bases spanning the gap. The CDR3 runs 14 residues. Germline V CDR1 and CDR2: SEHNR, FQNEAQ (reference sequence). The CDR3 coding sequence is TGTGCCAGCAGCTTAGGGCAGGCGAACTATGGCTACACCTTC. Translated, it gives CASSLGQANYGYTF.

The table lists this clonotype with a few counts. This sequence joins TRBV14 and TRBJ2-6; 7 nucleotides line up with TRBD2. CDR3 length: 16 residues. Germline loops: CDR1 SGHDN, CDR2 FVKESK. With V trimmed by 4 bases and J by 2 bases, 5 bases remained unmatched. As DNA, the CDR3 is TGTGCCAGCAGCCTGTGGGGGGGAACTGGGGCCAACGTCCTGACTTTC. It is translated as CASSLWGGTGANVLTF.

The chain has TRBV29-1 and TRBJ1-1; 8 bases are shared with TRBD1. In germline, CDR1 is SQVTM, CDR2 ANQGSEA. V shed 7 bases and J 5 bases; nucleotides not matched to a gene: 12. The CDR3 is 14 residues long. Here the CDR3 reads CSGKRDRGGTEAFF. The CDR3 DNA follows: TGCAGCGGAAAACGAGACAGGGGTGGGACTGAAGCTTTCTTT.

This clonotype was picked up a small number of times. The chain combines TRBV9 with TRBJ2-1; tentatively, D is TRBD2 (7 bases). CDR3 length equals 17 residues. The V end lost 2 bases, the J end lost 1 base, and 16 bases lay between the germline ends. Germline assignment: CDR1 SGDLS and CDR2 YYNGEE. The CDR3 region is CASSVDGGGASYNEQFF. The CDR3 DNA is TGTGCCAGCAGCGTCGATGGGGGGGGCGCGTCCTACAATGAGCAGTTCTTC.

This clonotype was seen repeatedly, ten times or more. The CDR3 DNA reads TGTGCCAGCAGTCCCCCTGCAGGGAGCTCCTACGAGCAGTACTTC. Protein: CASSPPAGSSYEQYF. The rearrangement joins TRBV7-9 to TRBJ2-7, with D perhaps being TRBD1 or TRBD2 (5 bases each). CDR1 and CDR2 from the germline V gene are SEHNR and FQNEAQ (reference sequence). This CDR3 spans 15 amino acids. V shed 6 bases and J shed 0 bases, with 15 bases lying between them.

A word on this clonotype: An end of the junction does not agree with germline; a read error may underlie this. V and J are TRBV6-9 and TRBJ1-5; TRBD1 agrees at 7 bases. The CDR3 sequence is 15 residues long. Germline CDR1 is MNHGY and CDR2 is SVAAGI. CDR3 sequence reads: CASSSRQGLNHPQHF. DNA of the CDR3: TGTGCCAGCAGTTCTAGACAGGGACTCAATCATCCCCAGCATTTT.

The sample holds a few counts of this clonotype. V and J are TRBV6-6 and TRBJ2-1; the match to TRBD2 covers 8 bases. There are 16 residues in the CDR3. With 2 bases clipped from V and 7 bases from J, the junction kept 10 bases outside the gene matches. Germline V gene lookup returns CDR1 MNHNY and CDR2 SVGAGI (reference sequence). CDR3 amino acids: CASSYPLAGPQNEQFF. DNA of the CDR3: TGTGCCAGCAGTTACCCGCTAGCGGGCCCGCAAAATGAGCAGTTCTTC.

This clonotype was seen at least ten times. V is TRBV20-1 and J is TRBJ2-1, with a tentative D call TRBD1 (5 bases). Trimming shortened V by 1 base and J by 7 bases, and 14 bases separated the two germline ends. CDR1 and CDR2 (germline): DFQATT, SNEGSKA (reference sequence). The CDR3 is 14 residues long. CDR3 in amino acids: CSARVPTARNEQFF. CDR3 nucleotides: TGCAGTGCTAGAGTACCGACAGCGAGAAATGAGCAGTTCTTC.

This chain uses TRBV18 with TRBJ1-1; 8 bases align to TRBD1. V lost 5 bases to trimming and J lost 5 bases; unmatched junction nucleotides: 7. The CDR3 is 14 residues long. CDR1 KGHSH and CDR2 LQKENI come from the germline V gene. The CDR3 loop reads CASSFKRQGTEAFF. In DNA, the CDR3 is TGTGCCAGCTCATTTAAACGACAGGGGACTGAAGCTTTCTTT. The full variable domain, in which reference TRBV18 and TRBJ1-1 provide the parts outside the CDR3, is NAGVMQNPRHLVRRRGQEARLRCSPMKGHSHVYWYRQLPEEGLKFMVYLQKENIIDESGMPKERFSAEFPKEGPSILRIQQVVRGDSAAYFCASSFKRQGTEAFFGQGTRLTVV.

At least ten counts were recorded for this clonotype. The rearrangement uses TRBV28 and TRBJ1-1, with unresolved D. The CDR3 has 15 residues. The V gene's germline CDR1 is MDHEN and CDR2 SYDVKM. Trimming removed 5 bases at V and 0 bases at J, with 13 bases between. CDR3 sequence reads: CASSTPGIMNTEAFF. For the CDR3, the DNA is TGTGCCAGCAGTACCCCCGGTATCATGAACACTGAAGCTTTCTTT.

This clonotype was counted only a few times. The chain combines TRBV24-1 with TRBJ1-1; D is possibly TRBD1 (5 bases). V was shortened by 5 bases and J by 3 bases, with 9 bases between the two germline ends. Germline V gives CDR1 KGHDR, CDR2 SFDVKD. The CDR3 runs to 13 residues. CDR3 loop: CATSADSYTEAFF. Written as DNA, the CDR3 is TGTGCCACCAGTGCAGACAGCTACACTGAAGCTTTCTTT.

V is TRBV11-1 and J is TRBJ1-4, with a weak D call TRBD1 (5 bases). CDR1 is SGHAT and CDR2 is FQDESV in the germline V gene (reference sequence). Trimming stripped 5 bases from V and 5 bases from J, with 15 bases between. CDR3 length: 15 residues. The CDR3 nucleotides read TGTGCCAGCAGCCGATCCGGGGACGGGAATGAAAAACTGTTTTTT. This translates into CASSRSGDGNEKLFF.

The V gene is TRBV19, the J gene TRBJ2-2; no definite D call. The CDR3 is made up of 14 amino acids. CDR1 and CDR2 from the germline V gene are LNHDA and SQIVND (reference sequence). V dropped 5 bases and J dropped 1 base, with 8 bases sitting between them. The CDR3 DNA reads as TGTGCCAGTAGTCAACACAGGAACACCGGGGAGCTGTTTTTT. This encodes CASSQHRNTGELFF.

V gene TRBV28 combines with J gene TRBJ1-5; no reliable D call. Germline-derived CDR1 and CDR2 are MDHEN and SYDVKM. V was pared by 4 bases and J by 6 bases, with 13 bases between. The CDR3 contains 14 residues. This CDR3 is CASSSPSLGQPQHF. DNA of the CDR3: TGTGCCAGCAGTTCCCCCTCATTGGGTCAGCCCCAGCATTTT.

This clonotype was seen at least ten times. The rearrangement joins TRBV20-1 to TRBJ1-2; D is uncertain. Deletions cut 3 bases from V and 6 bases from J, with 11 bases between. The germline V gene has CDR1 DFQATT and CDR2 SNEGSKA (reference sequence). This CDR3 region has 12 residues. The CDR3, as DNA: TGCAGTGCTAGGGTGAGGGCGGATGGCTACACCTTC. As protein: CSARVRADGYTF.

The CDR3 DNA reads as TGCGCCAGCAGCTTGATCGCGACAGGGGGTTCAGAGACCCAGTACTTC. This encodes CASSLIATGGSETQYF. This chain links TRBV5-1 with TRBJ2-5, with 9 positions matching TRBD1. The CDR3 length is 16 residues. With 1 base clipped from V and 4 bases from J, the junction kept 8 bases outside the gene matches. Germline-derived CDR1 and CDR2 are SGHRS and YFSETQ.

The V and J genes are TRBV20-1 and TRBJ2-5, with D uncertain. The germline CDR1 and CDR2 sequences are DFQATT and SNEGSKA (reference sequence). V lost 1 base and J 4 bases, leaving 10 bases between the germline ends. The CDR3 covers 13 residues. Here the CDR3 reads CSARVNRRETQYF. The CDR3 DNA reads as TGCAGTGCTAGAGTAAACAGACGAGAGACCCAGTACTTC.